Presented here are 5 T cell receptor beta chains from one specimen sequenced in a study of technical replicates of blood from a handful of donors. The data were produced by immunoSEQ multiplex PCR, yet TCRdb's version contains in-frame clones alone and is incomplete. The sample lists under 110,000 clones, 96% occurring once. Sequenced: T cells isolated from PBMCs. The source of these receptors is a human donor in good health.

The chain uses TRBV2 and TRBJ1-2, with 10 bases lining up with TRBD1. With 0 bases clipped from V and 11 bases from J, the junction kept 18 bases outside the gene matches. The CDR3 spans 18 residues. Looked up from germline, CDR1 is SNHLY and CDR2 is FYNNEI. The CDR3 reads CASSEAIQPLTGGRGYTF. In nucleotides, the CDR3 is TGTGCCAGCAGTGAAGCGATCCAACCCCTGACAGGGGGCCGTGGTTACACCTTC.

A word on this clone: Germline is not matched at one junction end, which may reflect a read error. The chain recombines TRBV6-1 with TRBJ2-7; no definite D call. CDR3 size: 11 residues. Per the germline V gene, CDR1 is MNHNS and CDR2 is SASEGT. In nucleotides, the CDR3 is TGTGCCAGCGGTGATCCGTTTAAGCAGTACTTC. It translates to CASGDPFKQYF.

The chain employs TRBV5-1 and TRBJ2-2; possibly TRBD1 for D (6 bases). Trimming pared 7 bases from V and 3 bases from J, leaving 13 bases between. The CDR3 covers 14 residues. Germline CDR1 reads SGHRS; CDR2 reads YFSETQ. The CDR3 loop reads CASSIQGDTGELFF. CDR3 DNA sequence: TGCGCCAGCTCAATACAGGGCGACACCGGGGAGCTGTTTTTT.

A single count supports this clone. The rearrangement links TRBV13 to TRBJ1-3, with TRBD1 matching 8 bases. Germline loops: CDR1 PRHDT, CDR2 FYEKMQ (reference sequence). The CDR3 has 16 amino acids. With 4 bases clipped from V and 4 bases from J, the junction kept 9 bases outside the gene matches. CDR3 nucleotides: TGTGCCAGCAGCTCCCATCCGACAGGGGTCGGAAACACCATATATTTT. This gives the protein CASSSHPTGVGNTIYF.

The V gene is TRBV27, the J gene TRBJ2-1; TRBD2 agrees at 9 bases. With V trimmed by 4 bases and J by 0 bases, 4 bases remained unmatched. CDR1 and CDR2 (germline): MNHEY, SMNVEV (reference sequence). The CDR3 length is 16 residues. The CDR3 reads CASSWSSGSSYNEQFF. For the CDR3, the DNA is TGTGCCAGCAGTTGGAGTAGCGGGAGCTCCTACAATGAGCAGTTCTTC.